One and the same sample provided the 5 T cell receptor beta chains below, sequenced in a study of T cell repertoires in cytomegalovirus infection. The antigens for these receptors are not known. TCRdb re-called the reads with MiXCR, one entry per CDR3 protein. The data hold around 710,000 distinct CDR3 sequences, with around 29% observed a single time. The sample in question was cultured CD8+ T cells from PBMCs, obtained from culture after CMV antigen stimulation. These receptors were obtained from a human donor in good health (CMV status not recorded). Some clones in this sample may be carry-over from other donors' samples.

The rearrangement uses TRBV7-6 and TRBJ2-3; 10 nucleotides match TRBD2. Per germline, CDR1 SGHVS and CDR2 FNYEAQ. The CDR3 consists of 15 residues. V lost 2 bases, J lost 5 bases, and 4 bases stayed unmatched. This CDR3 reads CASSLIAGGLDTQYF. CDR3 coding DNA: TGTGCCAGCAGCTTAATAGCGGGGGGATTAGATACGCAGTATTTT.

The J gene is TRBJ1-3, the V gene TRBV7-9, with 9 bases that match TRBD1. The CDR3 sequence is 18 residues long. Per germline, CDR1 SEHNR and CDR2 FQNEAQ (reference sequence). V trimming: 4 bases; J trimming: 0 bases; junction bases outside the gene matches: 10. Here the CDR3 reads CASSSPNGQGSSGNTIYF. In DNA, the CDR3 is TGTGCCAGCAGCTCACCCAACGGACAGGGGAGCTCTGGAAACACCATATATTTT.

V gene TRBV7-4 combines with J gene TRBJ2-3; a possible D gene is TRBD1 (5 bases). The V gene lost 1 base and the J gene lost 3 bases, with 11 bases spanning the gap. Germline V CDR1 and CDR2: SGHVT, SQSDAQ. CDR3 length equals 15 residues. The CDR3 region is CASSLVLGVTDTQYF. The CDR3 DNA reads TGTGCCAGCAGCTTAGTGTTAGGGGTGACAGATACGCAGTATTTT.

This clonotype was seen many times. In DNA, the CDR3 is TGTGCCAGCAGCATGAGGGAGTATCAGCCCCAGCATTTT. It is translated as CASSMREYQPQHF. This chain uses TRBV7-2 with TRBJ1-5; no reliable D call. CDR1 and CDR2 (germline): SGHTA, FQGNSA. With 5 bases removed from V and 5 bases from J, the gap between germline ends came to 10 bases. This CDR3 spans 13 amino acids.

There are a few counts of this clonotype. V usage is TRBV9 and J usage is TRBJ1-1; D might be TRBD1 (6 bases). This CDR3 has 13 amino acids. The germline V gene has CDR1 SGDLS and CDR2 YYNGEE. Deletions cut 3 bases from V and 10 bases from J, with 16 bases between. CDR3 nucleotide sequence: TGTGCCAGCAGCGGAACAGGGCGAGGGGGAGCTTTCTTT. Encoded protein: CASSGTGRGGAFF.